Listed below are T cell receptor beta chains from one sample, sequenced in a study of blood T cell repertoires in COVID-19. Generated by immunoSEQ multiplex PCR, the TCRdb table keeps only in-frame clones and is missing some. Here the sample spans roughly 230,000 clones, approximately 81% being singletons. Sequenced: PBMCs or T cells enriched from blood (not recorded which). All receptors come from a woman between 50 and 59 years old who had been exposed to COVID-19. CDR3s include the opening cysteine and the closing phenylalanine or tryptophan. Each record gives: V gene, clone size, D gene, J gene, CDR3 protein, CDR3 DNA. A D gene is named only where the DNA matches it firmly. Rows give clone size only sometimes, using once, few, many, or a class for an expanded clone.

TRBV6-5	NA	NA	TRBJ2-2	CASSYWKGTGELFF	TGTGCCAGCAGTTACTGGAAGGGGACCGGGGAGCTGTTTTTT
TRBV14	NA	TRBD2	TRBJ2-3	CASSQELAGVTQYF	TGTGCCAGCAGCCAAGAACTAGCGGGGGTTACGCAGTATTTT
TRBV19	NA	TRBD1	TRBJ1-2	CASSQGASYGYTF	TGTGCCAGTAGCCAGGGGGCTAGTTATGGCTACACCTTC
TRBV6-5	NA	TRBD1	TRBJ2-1	CASSYSQGAYNEQFF	TGTGCCAGCAGTTACTCGCAGGGGGCATACAATGAGCAGTTCTTC
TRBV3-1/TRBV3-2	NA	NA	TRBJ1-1	CASSQGVKLNTEAFF	TGTGCCAGCAGCCAGGGAGTCAAGCTGAACACTGAAGCTTTCTTT
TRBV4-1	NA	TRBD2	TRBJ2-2	CASSPLAGGPIDGELFF	TGCGCCAGCAGCCCCCTAGCGGGGGGGCCTATCGACGGGGAGCTGTTTTTT
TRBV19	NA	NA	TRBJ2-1	CASSSTLTTYNEQFF	TGTGCCAGTAGTTCGACACTGACCACCTACAATGAGCAGTTCTTC
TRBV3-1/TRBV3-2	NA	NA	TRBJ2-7	CASSQVEGRSVF	TGTGCCAGCAGCCAAGTCGAGGGCCGTAGCGTCTTC
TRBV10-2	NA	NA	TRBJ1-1	CASIDGEAFF	TGCGCCAGCATAGACGGGGAAGCTTTCTTT
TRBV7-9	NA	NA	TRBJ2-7	CASSSGDLNEQYF	TGTGCCAGCAGCTCGGGAGACTTAAACGAGCAGTACTTC
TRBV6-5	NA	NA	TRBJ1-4	CASSNRGGLGEKLFF	TGTGCCAGCAGTAACCGCGGGGGATTAGGGGAAAAACTGTTTTTT
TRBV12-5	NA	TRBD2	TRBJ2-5	CASGPSGTTGTQYF	TGTGCTAGTGGTCCGTCCGGGACTACTGGGACCCAGTACTTC
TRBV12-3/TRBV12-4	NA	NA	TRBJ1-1	CASLATVGTEAFF	TGTGCCAGCCTTGCGACAGTAGGGACTGAAGCTTTCTTT
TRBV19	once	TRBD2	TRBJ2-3	CASSISAGGHLTDTQYF	TGTGCCAGTAGTATCTCGGCGGGGGGGCATTTGACAGATACGCAGTATTTT
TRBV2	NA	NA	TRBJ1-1	CASIRQVEGEAFF	TGTGCCAGCATTAGACAGGTTGAAGGTGAAGCTTTCTTT
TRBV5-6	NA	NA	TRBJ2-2	CASSLVRTYTGELFF	TGTGCCAGCAGCTTGGTCCGGACATACACCGGGGAGCTGTTTTTT
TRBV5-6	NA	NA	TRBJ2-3	CASLGRPGDTQYF	TGTGCCAGCCTTGGACGGCCGGGGGATACGCAGTATTTT
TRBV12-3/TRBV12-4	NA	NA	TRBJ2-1	CASSFRGRNEQFF	TGTGCCAGCAGTTTCAGGGGTAGAAATGAGCAGTTCTTC
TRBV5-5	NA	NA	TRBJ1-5	CASSLKTGSSNQPQHF	TGTGCCAGCAGCTTGAAGACAGGTTCTAGCAATCAGCCCCAGCATTTT
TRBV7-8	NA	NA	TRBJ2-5	CASSLGVAAETQYF	TGTGCCAGCAGCTTAGGCGTAGCGGCCGAGACCCAGTACTTC
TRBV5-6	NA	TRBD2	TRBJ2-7	CASSTGLAYSYEQYF	TGTGCCAGCAGCACGGGACTAGCGTACTCCTACGAGCAGTACTTC
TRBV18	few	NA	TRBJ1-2	CASSYSRGLNYGYTF	TGTGCCAGCTCATATTCGCGGGGGCTAAACTATGGCTACACCTTC
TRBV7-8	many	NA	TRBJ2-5	CASSPEPGVTGTQYF	TGTGCCAGCAGCCCCGAGCCGGGGGTTACTGGGACCCAGTACTTC
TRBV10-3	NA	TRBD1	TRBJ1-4	CASGPGQGIKKLFF	TGTGCCTCGGGCCCGGGACAGGGGATAAAAAAACTGTTTTTT
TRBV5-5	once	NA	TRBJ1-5	CASSRDPTGDQPQHF	TGTGCCAGCAGCCGGGACCCAACGGGGGATCAGCCCCAGCATTTT
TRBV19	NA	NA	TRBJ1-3	CASSRQASSGNTIYF	TGTGCCAGTAGTAGACAGGCGAGCTCTGGAAACACCATATATTTT
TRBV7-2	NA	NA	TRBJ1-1	CASSLSMSRHIEAFF	TGTGCCAGCAGCTTATCGATGTCTCGTCACATTGAAGCTTTCTTT
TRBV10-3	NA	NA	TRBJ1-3	CAISGAPGITQNTIYF	TGTGCCATCAGTGGAGCCCCGGGTATCACTCAAAACACCATATATTTT
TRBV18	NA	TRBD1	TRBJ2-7	CASSRYPGQGLGEQYF	TGTGCCAGCTCGCGATATCCGGGACAGGGGCTTGGCGAGCAGTACTTC
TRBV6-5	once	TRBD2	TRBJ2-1	CASSYSTSGMDEQFF	TGTGCCAGCAGTTACTCGACTAGCGGCATGGATGAGCAGTTCTTC
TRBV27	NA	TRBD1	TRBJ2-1	CASGQIGTGGLNEQFF	TGTGCCAGCGGACAGATCGGGACAGGAGGCCTCAATGAGCAGTTCTTC
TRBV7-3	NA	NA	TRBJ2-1	CASSLRAGSSYNEQFF	TGTGCCAGCAGCTTAAGGGCAGGCAGCTCCTACAATGAGCAGTTCTTC
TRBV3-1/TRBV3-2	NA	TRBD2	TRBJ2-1	CASSQERRLAVRYNEQFF	TGTGCCAGCAGCCAAGAGAGGCGACTAGCGGTGCGATACAATGAGCAGTTCTTC
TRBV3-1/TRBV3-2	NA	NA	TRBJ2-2	CASTFAGTLNTGELFF	TGTGCCAGCACGTTCGCCGGGACACTGAACACCGGGGAGCTGTTTTTT
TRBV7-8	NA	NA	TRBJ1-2	CASGRADYNYGYTF	TGTGCCAGCGGTCGAGCAGACTATAACTATGGCTACACCTTC
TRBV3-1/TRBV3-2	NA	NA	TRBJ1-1	CASSPRGSGNTEAFF	TGTGCCAGCAGCCCCAGAGGGTCGGGGAACACTGAAGCTTTCTTT
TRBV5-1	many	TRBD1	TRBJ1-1	CASSLQGLGEAFF	TGCGCCAGCAGCTTACAGGGGTTAGGTGAAGCTTTCTTT
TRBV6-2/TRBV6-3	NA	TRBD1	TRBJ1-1	CASSPRTGGNSEAFF	TGTGCCAGCAGCCCGAGGACAGGGGGCAATTCTGAAGCTTTCTTT
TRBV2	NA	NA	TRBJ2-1	CASSFRTLEPYNEQFF	TGTGCCAGCAGCTTTCGGACACTCGAACCGTACAATGAGCAGTTCTTC
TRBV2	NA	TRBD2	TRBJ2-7	CASSEFGLVYEQYF	TGTGCCAGCAGTGAATTCGGACTAGTCTACGAGCAGTACTTC
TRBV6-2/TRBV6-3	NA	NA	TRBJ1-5	CASSLGVDRIHQPQHF	TGTGCCAGCAGTTTGGGGGTCGACAGGATCCATCAGCCCCAGCATTTT
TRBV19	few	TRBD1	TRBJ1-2	CASSSPRDSRYYGYTF	TGTGCCAGTAGTAGCCCTCGGGACAGCCGGTACTATGGCTACACCTTC
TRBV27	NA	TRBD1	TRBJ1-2	CASSLDRVNGYTF	TGTGCCAGCAGTCTAGACAGGGTAAATGGCTACACCTTC